Listed here is a single T cell receptor beta chain. Its antigen is not identified. It was the approximately 130-subject validation cohort, separate from the approximately 620-subject first cohort, to which the donors belonged. This specimen comes from a study of cytomegalovirus exposure and HLA in healthy donors. General study findings and limits: The study flagged roughly 160 TCR beta chains as cytomegalovirus-associated. Despite most TCR sequences being rare, some public TCRs occurred in many donors. In vitro confirmation showed a few CMV-associated chains to be CMV antigen specific.

The germline V gene has CDR1 SGHRS and CDR2 YFSETQ. The CDR3 sequence is 13 residues long. V was trimmed by 5 bases and J by 6 bases, leaving 15 bases between them. The method was immunoSEQ multiplex PCR; TCRdb's version includes in-frame clones alone and lacks a portion of them. The sample holds a few hundred thousand clones, under 95% seen once. Sequencing was performed on PBMCs. The chain links TRBV5-1 to TRBJ2-7, with D uncertain. This TCR was recovered from a woman aged 18-29 years in good health and CMV-seronegative. The CDR3 coding sequence is TGCGCCAGCAGTTCCAACTTGGGCCTCGAGCAGTACTTC. Its protein is CASSSNLGLEQYF.